This entry concerns a single T cell receptor (beta chain). Per germline, CDR1 MNHEY and CDR2 SMNVEV (reference sequence). This CDR3 spans 16 amino acids. The J segment lost 1 base and the V segment lost 6 bases, leaving 9 bases of the junction unmatched. Authors' analysis steps: Reference gene primer amplification yielded estimated nucleated cell counts. TCRdb's table, derived via immunoSEQ multiplex PCR, lists solely in-frame clones and lacks some. The D gene and trimming were derived from the DNA, and the V and J assignments and clone size from that table. The sample has 80,000 to 100,000 clones, roughly 70% seen once; the top ten hold about 3.9%. This entry is derived from a study of blood T cell repertoires in COVID-19. About the research overall: PBMCs, B-cell-depleted T cells, or T cells provided the cDNA or gDNA that made up the material.

V and J are TRBV27 and TRBJ2-1; 7 bases agree with TRBD2. The source of this sequence is a man in his 70s with COVID-19, enrolled during active disease. Sequencing was done on a sample of peripheral blood. The CDR3 DNA reads as TGTGCCAGCAGCAAAGGGACTAAGGGGTCCTACAATGAGCAGTTCTTC. Protein: CASSKGTKGSYNEQFF.